The clone carrying this T cell receptor (beta chain) was seen more than once but under ten times. The CDR3 sequence is 15 residues long. Germline V gene data show CDR1 as SGDLS and CDR2 as YYNGEE. With V trimmed by 4 bases and J by 4 bases, 6 bases remained unmatched. The sample belongs to a study of blood T cell repertoires in COVID-19. Libraries were prepared by immunoSEQ multiplex PCR; TCRdb keeps only in-frame clonotypes and omits some of them. Here the sample spans 180,000 or so clones, over 75% being singletons. The rearrangement uses TRBV9 and TRBJ2-2; 8 nucleotides match TRBD1. Sequenced input: peripheral blood. The TCR was taken from a man in his fifties or sixties with acute or convalescent COVID-19. The CDR3 reads CASSMDRVLTGELFF. CDR3 DNA sequence: TGTGCCAGCAGCATGGACAGGGTGCTCACCGGGGAGCTGTTTTTT.